Included here is one T cell receptor (beta chain) sequence, with context. Its antigen remains unidentified. The record originates from a study of CD8 T cells in ankylosing spondylitis. Study-wide findings and caveats: About 8 highly homologous variants formed a TCR beta motif that appeared characteristic of ankylosing spondylitis blood. Reportedly, significant enrichment of disease-linked clones occurred in matched ankylosing spondylitis synovial fluid. Relatively scarce in peripheral blood, disease-linked clones were CD8+.

Germline V gene sequence: CDR1 SGHVS, CDR2 FNYEAQ. The CDR3 length is 15 residues. V dropped 5 bases and J dropped 6; count of bases not matched to a gene: 10. Quantitative 5'-RACE with molecular barcodes produced the TCR beta libraries. TCRdb fed the 5' RACE reads into MiXCR, producing one record per CDR3 protein. The sample contains about 340,000 distinct CDR3 sequences, around 20% of which appear only once. The chain is built from TRBV7-6 and TRBJ2-3; 8 bases line up with TRBD1. This receptor was identified in a male donor with ankylosing spondylitis or in good health (not recorded which). Sequencing was performed on blood, either unsorted or a sorted T cell fraction (not recorded which). The CDR3 DNA reads as TGTGCCAGCAGCGGGGACAGGCCAACATCGGATACGCAGTATTTT. Amino acids: CASSGDRPTSDTQYF.